The 4 T cell receptor beta chains below come from one sample, sequenced in a study of a mutant IDH1 vaccine in newly diagnosed glioma. The repertoire was sequenced with immunoSEQ multiplex PCR; TCRdb's copy has only in-frame clones and lacks some. The sample has roughly 56,000 clones; about 71% are singletons. Indicated time point: week 47, end of study. In the vaccine, a single dose held 300 ug of the mutant IDH1 20-mer peptide, along with topical imiquimod. No antigen has been identified for these receptors. The sample was PBMCs, taken from a glioma patient whose treatment included an IDH1 peptide vaccine. The origin of the receptors is a middle-aged man with glioma.

The chain has TRBV7-9 and TRBJ2-7, with D perhaps TRBD2 (6 bases). Trimming cost V 8 bases and J 3 bases, with 14 bases left between them. This CDR3 has 13 residues. Germline CDR1 and CDR2: SEHNR and FQNEAQ (reference sequence). The CDR3 bases are TGTGCCAGCTCCTCCGCGGGGATCTACGAGCAGTACTTC. Amino acid sequence: CASSSAGIYEQYF.

The chain couples TRBV27 to TRBJ2-1, with D possibly TRBD2 on 5 matching bases. V was clipped by 5 bases and J by 0 bases, with 17 bases between them. This CDR3 comprises 17 residues. The germline V gene has CDR1 MNHEY and CDR2 SMNVEV (reference sequence). The CDR3 coding sequence is TGTGCCAGCAGTCCTTCCGGGGTATCTAGCTCCTACAATGAGCAGTTCTTC. Its protein product is CASSPSGVSSSYNEQFF.

CDR3 loop: CASSPGGRVNTEAFF. The CDR3 nucleotides are TGTGCCAGCAGCCCGGGGGGACGCGTGAACACTGAAGCTTTCTTT. The rearrangement joins TRBV5-4 to TRBJ1-1; tentatively, D is TRBD1 (5 bases). Germline V gene sequence: CDR1 SGHNT, CDR2 YYREEE (reference sequence). V gave up 4 bases and J gave up 0 bases, with 13 bases separating them. The CDR3 contains 15 residues.

The chain couples TRBV5-1 to TRBJ2-7, with D unresolved. The CDR3 loop spans 13 amino acids. Trimming removed 1 base from V and 2 bases from J, with 7 bases in between. CDR1 is SGHRS, CDR2 YFSETQ, per germline. DNA of the CDR3: TGCGCCAGCAGCTTGCCTGATACCTACGAGCAGTACTTC. Amino acid sequence: CASSLPDTYEQYF. Together with reference TRBV5-1 and TRBJ2-7, the CDR3 gives the full variable domain: KAGVTQTPRYLIKTRGQQVTLSCSPISGHRSVSWYQQTPGQGLQFLFEYFSETQRNKGNFPGRFSGRQFSNSRSEMNVSTLELGDSALYLCASSLPDTYEQYFGPGTRLTVT.